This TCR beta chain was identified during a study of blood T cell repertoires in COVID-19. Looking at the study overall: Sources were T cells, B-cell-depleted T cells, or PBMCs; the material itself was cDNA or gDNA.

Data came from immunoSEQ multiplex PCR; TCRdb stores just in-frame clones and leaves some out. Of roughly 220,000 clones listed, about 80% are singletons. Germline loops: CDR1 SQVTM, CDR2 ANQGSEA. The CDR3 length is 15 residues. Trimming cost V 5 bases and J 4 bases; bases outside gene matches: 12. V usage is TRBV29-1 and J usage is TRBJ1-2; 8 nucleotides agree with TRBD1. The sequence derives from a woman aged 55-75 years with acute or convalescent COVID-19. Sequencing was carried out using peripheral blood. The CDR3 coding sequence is TGCAGCGTTAATATACGACAGGGGATGGGCTATGGCTACACCTTC. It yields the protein CSVNIRQGMGYGYTF.